These 3 T cell receptor beta chains came from one sample sequenced in a study of cytomegalovirus exposure and HLA in healthy donors (dated by TCRdb to 2017 to 2019). Library creation used the immunoSEQ multiplex PCR assay. For the multiplex PCR, a mixture combining 60 forward primers for TCR Vbeta segments and 13 reverse primers for TCR Jbeta segments was used. Entries here come from immuneACCESS through TCRdb and include only in-frame sequences with V and J called. Some clones fail to appear in such tables; in the studies checked, an unresolved V gene covers under half of the shortfall, and the cause of the remainder is unknown. The sample table holds 55,000 to 70,000 clones, of which roughly 89% were seen once. 2% of the sample is held by the ten biggest clonotypes. Source material: PBMCs. The receptors originated from a woman in her thirties in good health and CMV-seronegative.

This clone was seen just once. The V and J genes are TRBV7-3 and TRBJ2-3; 12 nucleotides agree with TRBD2. Per germline, CDR1 SGHTA and CDR2 FQGTGA. V lost 5 bases to trimming and J lost 0 bases; unmatched junction nucleotides: 6. The CDR3 length is 17 residues. CDR3 sequence (DNA): TGTGCCAGCAGCCTTCGGACTAGCGGGGCCAGCACAGATACGCAGTATTTT. This translates into CASSLRTSGASTDTQYF.

The chain links TRBV11-2 to TRBJ2-7; D remains ambiguous. Trimming stripped 2 bases from V and 3 bases from J, with 11 bases between. CDR3 length equals 14 residues. The V gene's germline CDR1 is SGHAT and CDR2 FQNNGV. The CDR3 reads CASSLLRNSYEQYF. In DNA form, the CDR3 reads TGTGCCAGCAGCTTATTGCGAAACAGCTACGAGCAGTACTTC.

The chain recombines TRBV4-3 with TRBJ2-5, with D unclear. The CDR3 totals 14 residues. V dropped 1 base and J dropped 0 bases, with 6 bases sitting between them. Per the germline V gene, CDR1 is LGHNA and CDR2 is YSLEER. CDR3 DNA: TGCGCCAGCAGCCAAGGTACAGACCAAGAGACCCAGTACTTC. Protein sequence: CASSQGTDQETQYF.